This is a list of T cell receptor beta chains from one sample in a study of T cell repertoires in cytomegalovirus infection. These TCRs are of unknown antigen specificity. TCRdb re-called the reads through MiXCR, storing one row per CDR3 protein. The sample has roughly 54,000 distinct CDR3 sequences, roughly 34% seen once; the top ten hold about 73%. Sequenced material: PBMCs, sequenced either directly or after in vitro stimulation (not recorded which). These receptors were taken from a human donor in good health (CMV status not recorded). Some clones in this sample may be carry-over from other donors' samples. Both conserved end residues are part of each CDR3.

v_gene: TRBV7-4
CDR3aa: CASSSHQSAAGTMYF

v_gene: TRBV20-1
CDR3aa: CSARDLRGAGNTEAFF

v_gene: TRBV7-2
CDR3aa: CASSLAPGREKLFF

v_gene: TRBV25-1
CDR3aa: CASSDGNTIYF

v_gene: TRBV7-2
CDR3aa: CASSPGPSTDTQYF

v_gene: TRBV7-2
CDR3aa: CASSLGSGGAYNEQFF

v_gene: TRBV7-8
CDR3aa: CASSLLTPRGNTEAFF

v_gene: TRBV11-1
CDR3aa: CASSPDSNFETQYF

v_gene: TRBV5-1
CDR3aa: CASSLVGTGGDNEQFF

v_gene: TRBV7-8
CDR3aa: CASSSRAVQETQYF

v_gene: TRBV7-6
CDR3aa: CASSLGLQPQHF

v_gene: TRBV7-2
CDR3aa: CASSQAGVVYNEQFF

v_gene: TRBV7-2
CDR3aa: CASSLDGAVTSYEQYF

v_gene: TRBV28
CDR3aa: CATQDVTGNTEAFF

v_gene: TRBV12-3/TRBV12-4
CDR3aa: CSSSSARGNTEAFF

v_gene: TRBV7-2
CDR3aa: CASSSPGNAQYF

v_gene: TRBV7-8
CDR3aa: CASSQDGESYEQYF

v_gene: TRBV7-2
CDR3aa: CASSNGRMNTEAFF

v_gene: TRBV27
CDR3aa: CASSFTGYRETQYF

v_gene: TRBV5-1
CDR3aa: CASSSGGAGDNEQFF

v_gene: TRBV18
CDR3aa: CASSTGSGDGYTF

v_gene: TRBV7-6
CDR3aa: CASSLALRLGEEKLFF